The clone carrying this T cell receptor (beta chain) occurred many times. The CDR3 loop spans 15 amino acids. In germline, CDR1 is MNHEY, CDR2 SMNVEV (reference sequence). V was clipped by 2 bases and J by 0 bases, with 5 bases between them. This specimen belongs to a study of blood T cell repertoires in COVID-19. At the level of the study: Samples representing acute and convalescent COVID-19 were sourced from the United States, Italy and Spain.

Authors' processing steps: The assay estimated nucleated cells by amplifying reference gene primers. The assay was immunoSEQ multiplex PCR, and TCRdb's table has in-frame clones only and misses some. V and J calls and clone size are given by that table; D and trimming were obtained from the DNA. The sample includes about 170,000 clones, 84% of them seen just once. J is TRBJ1-6 and V is TRBV27; D not certain. The sequenced sample was peripheral blood. The clonotype was recovered from a man aged 40-50 years who had recovered from COVID-19. The CDR3 bases are TGTGCCAGCAGTTTAATTAGCTCCTATAATTCACCCCTCCACTTT. This gives the protein CASSLISSYNSPLHF.